These T cell receptor beta chains were read from a single sample in a study of regulatory T cells in long-lasting Graves disease. Each CDR3 protein gets one entry after TCRdb re-called the multiplex PCR reads with MiXCR. The data hold about 370,000 distinct CDR3 sequences, with 15% to 18% observed a single time. Sequences were derived from peripheral blood mononuclear cells (PBMCs), sampled at new diagnosis, from a patient treated with antithyroid drugs. These receptors were obtained from a female donor with Graves disease. Each CDR3 is given with its conserved first and last residue. The D gene is left open where the match is weak. A row's size may be missing; if present it is once, few, many or a size class.

clone_size cdr3_length d_call j_call v_call cdr3_aa cdr3_nt
few 14 . TRBJ1-1 TRBV6-2/TRBV6-3 CASSAHNLRQEAFF TGTGCCAGCAGTGCCCATAATCTGAGACAGGAAGCTTTCTTT
few 16 TRBD1 TRBJ1-2 TRBV28 CASREAPGQGGYGYTF TGTGCCAGCAGAGAAGCTCCGGGACAGGGGGGCTATGGCTACACCTTC
few 14 TRBD1 TRBJ1-2 TRBV12-3/TRBV12-4 CASDPGQGAYGYTF TGTGCCAGCGATCCGGGACAGGGGGCCTATGGCTACACCTTC
few 12 . TRBJ1-2 TRBV20-1 CSAVGGPDGYTF TGCAGTGCCGTCGGCGGCCCGGATGGCTACACCTTC
many 15 . TRBJ1-6 TRBV2 CASSDLVTGNSPLHF TGTGCCAGCAGTGATTTAGTGACAGGCAATTCACCCCTCCACTTT
. 17 TRBD2 TRBJ2-5 TRBV5-1 CASSLETSGAPRETQYF TGCGCCAGCAGCTTGGAGACTAGCGGGGCCCCCCGAGAGACCCAGTACTTC
. 14 . TRBJ2-5 TRBV6-1 CASRFRQEEETQYF TGTGCCAGCAGGTTCAGACAGGAGGAGGAGACCCAGTACTTC
. 17 TRBD2 TRBJ2-3 TRBV10-3 CAISTGTSLVGTDTQYF TGTGCCATCAGCACCGGGACTAGCCTAGTCGGCACAGATACGCAGTATTTT
few 17 TRBD1 TRBJ1-1 TRBV7-9 CASSYRQGRFRNTEAFF TGTGCCAGCAGCTACCGACAGGGGAGGTTCAGGAACACTGAAGCTTTCTTT
. 16 . TRBJ2-1 TRBV14 CASSSQGGNSYNEQFF TGTGCCAGCAGCTCCCAGGGGGGGAACTCCTACAATGAGCAGTTCTTC
. 19 . TRBJ2-2 TRBV28 CASSFDPTSSWKATGELFF TGTGCCAGCAGTTTCGACCCCACTTCTAGCTGGAAGGCCACCGGGGAGCTGTTTTTT
many 14 TRBD1 TRBJ1-1 TRBV12-3/TRBV12-4 CASSSGTGRTEAFF TGTGCCAGCAGTTCCGGGACAGGGCGCACTGAAGCTTTCTTT
many 13 . TRBJ2-7 TRBV6-5 CASSSGNGYEQYF TGTGCCAGCAGTTCAGGGAATGGCTACGAGCAGTACTTC
few 15 TRBD1 TRBJ2-7 TRBV11-2 CASSLEPGQGHEQYF TGTGCCAGCAGCTTAGAACCGGGACAGGGCCACGAGCAGTACTTC
. 17 TRBD1 TRBJ1-5 TRBV19 CASLSTGSERSNQPQHF TGTGCCAGTCTCTCGACAGGGAGTGAGAGGAGCAATCAGCCCCAGCATTTT
many 15 TRBD1 TRBJ2-1 TRBV5-1 CASSLAWDRVGEQFF TGCGCCAGCAGCTTGGCTTGGGACAGGGTCGGTGAGCAGTTCTTC
many 16 TRBD2 TRBJ2-1 TRBV24-1 CATSDNRLAGVSEQFF TGTGCCACCAGTGATAACCGACTAGCGGGAGTTTCTGAGCAGTTCTTC
many 16 . TRBJ2-7 TRBV6-1 CASGNYGGSHTYEQYF TGTGCCAGCGGAAATTACGGGGGATCACACACCTACGAGCAGTACTTC